This T cell receptor beta chain was captured by sequencing in a study of blood T cell repertoires in COVID-19. Seattle enrolled patients during active infection and tracked them longitudinally. The table came from immunoSEQ multiplex PCR; TCRdb's copy has only in-frame clones and leaves some out. Of over 50,000 clones listed, approximately 77% are singletons. In germline, CDR1 is SEHNR, CDR2 FQNEAQ (reference sequence). V shed 5 bases and J 9 bases; nucleotides not matched to a gene: 9. The CDR3 is 15 amino acids. The gene calls are TRBV7-9 and TRBJ1-6; 8 nucleotides match TRBD1. The TCR comes from a woman in her seventies with COVID-19, enrolled during active disease. Source material: peripheral blood. CDR3 sequence: CASSLGTGWGSPLHF. CDR3 coding DNA: TGTGCCAGCAGCCTCGGGACAGGCTGGGGTTCACCCCTCCACTTT.